The present T cell receptor beta chain was sequenced within a study of blood T cell repertoires in COVID-19. In the study overall: Collection of acute and convalescent COVID-19 samples took place in the United States, Italy and Spain.

The CDR3 spans 13 residues. Trimming removed 2 bases at V and 7 bases at J, with 12 bases between. CDR1 and CDR2 (germline): MNHEY, SVGAGI. Sequenced by immunoSEQ multiplex PCR; TCRdb stores in-frame clones only, minus some. In the table there are some 80,000 clones, roughly 86% of which are singletons. The chain carries TRBV6-5 and TRBJ2-7, with a possible D match to TRBD1 (6 bases). This sequence originates from a human donor in a cohort sampled during active COVID-19. Sample: peripheral blood. The CDR3 coding sequence is TGTGCCAGCAGTTACGGACAGTTCGAAGAGCAGTACTTC. Translated, it gives CASSYGQFEEQYF.